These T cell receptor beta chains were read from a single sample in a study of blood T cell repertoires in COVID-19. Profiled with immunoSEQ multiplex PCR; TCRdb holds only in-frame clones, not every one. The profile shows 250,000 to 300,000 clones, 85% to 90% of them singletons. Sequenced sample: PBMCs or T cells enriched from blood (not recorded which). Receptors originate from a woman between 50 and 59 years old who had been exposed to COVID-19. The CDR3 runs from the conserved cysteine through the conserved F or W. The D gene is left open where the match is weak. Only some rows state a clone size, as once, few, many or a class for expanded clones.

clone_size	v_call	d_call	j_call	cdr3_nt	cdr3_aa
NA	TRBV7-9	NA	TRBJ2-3	TGTGCCAGCAGCCCAAAAGACAGGATCCCTAGCACAGATACGCAGTATTTT	CASSPKDRIPSTDTQYF
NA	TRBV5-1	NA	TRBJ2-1	TGCGCCAGCAGCTTAGACAGACCTGACTACAATGAGCAGTTCTTC	CASSLDRPDYNEQFF
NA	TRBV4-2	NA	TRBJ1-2	TGTGCCAGCAGCCCAGAGATGGGGGGAGGCTACACCTTC	CASSPEMGGGYTF
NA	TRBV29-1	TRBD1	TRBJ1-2	TGCAGCGTCAGACAGGGCGACTATGGCTACACCTTC	CSVRQGDYGYTF
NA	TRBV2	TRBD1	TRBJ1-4	TGTGCCAGCAGTCCGACAGGGGTAAATGAAAAACTGTTTTTT	CASSPTGVNEKLFF
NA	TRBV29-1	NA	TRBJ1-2	TGCAGCGTTGAAGATCTTTCGACGGGTACAGGCTACACCTTC	CSVEDLSTGTGYTF
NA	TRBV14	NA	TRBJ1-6	TGTGCCAGCAGCCCTAGCTTAAATTCACCCCTCCACTTT	CASSPSLNSPLHF
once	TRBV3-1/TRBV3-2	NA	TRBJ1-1	TGTGCCAGCAGCCAAGAACGCGGCGCCAGCACTGAAGCTTTCTTT	CASSQERGASTEAFF
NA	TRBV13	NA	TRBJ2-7	TGTGCCAGCAGTCTCCGGGGGGCAGGAAACTACGAGCAGTACTTC	CASSLRGAGNYEQYF
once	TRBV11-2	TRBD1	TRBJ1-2	TGTGCCAGCAGCCCCGCCGGGGGGACAGGCGATGGCTACACCTTC	CASSPAGGTGDGYTF